This T cell receptor beta chain comes out of a study of CD8 T cells in ankylosing spondylitis. Scientists made TCR beta libraries using quantitative 5'-RACE with molecular barcodes. TCRdb re-called the 5' RACE reads through MiXCR, storing one row per CDR3 protein. The table has about 220,000 distinct CDR3 sequences, 6% to 8% seen once; the top ten hold 14%. Study conclusions and caveats: Certain motif variants had earlier been reported in reactive arthritis synovial fluid and blood. Disease-linked clones bore a CD8+ phenotype and were relatively rare in peripheral blood. Significant enrichment of disease-linked clones was reported in matched ankylosing spondylitis synovial fluid. Made up of under ten highly homologous variants, a TCR beta motif appeared characteristic of ankylosing spondylitis blood.

J lost 6 bases, V lost 3 bases, and 14 bases had no gene match. The CDR3 is made up of 17 amino acids. Comments on this clonotype: Its target is not known.

This chain uses TRBV7-1 with TRBJ1-1, with 9 bases that match TRBD1. TRBV7-1 is an open reading frame whose function is uncertain. The origin of this receptor is a male donor with ankylosing spondylitis. The specimen sequenced was blood, either unsorted or a sorted T cell fraction (not recorded which). The CDR3 bases are TGTGCCAGCAGCTCCCGGGACAGGGAACTCCCTGGGGCTGAAGCTTTCTTT. This codes for CASSSRDRELPGAEAFF.